A selection of T cell receptor beta chains follows, all from one sample in a study of T-cell reconstitution after alpha-beta-depleted transplantation in children. TCRdb called the PCR reads again in MiXCR, with one record for every CDR3 protein. The sample lists about a million distinct CDR3 sequences; about 26% were seen once. The sample here was PBMCs, mostly from graft donor cells, taken 360 days after TCRalphabeta/CD19-depleted stem cell transplant. The source of these receptors is a boy in the first two years of life who had a stem cell transplant for SCID, so the T cells may come from the graft donor. Both conserved end residues are part of each CDR3. Each record gives: J gene, clone size, V gene, D gene, CDR3 protein, CDR3 DNA. A D gene is named only where the DNA matches it firmly. Not every row has a clone size; where given, it reads once, few, many or a size class.

J: TRBJ2-3
size: NA
V: TRBV20-1
D: TRBD2
CDR3: CSARDGGGWDTQYF
DNA: TGCAGTGCTAGAGATGGGGGGGGATGGGATACGCAGTATTTT

J: TRBJ2-5
size: NA
V: TRBV2
D: NA
CDR3: CASSGTALVKTQYF
DNA: TGTGCCAGCAGCGGGACCGCGTTGGTGAAGACCCAGTACTTC

J: TRBJ1-1
size: NA
V: TRBV7-3
D: NA
CDR3: CASSLTGRGRTTEAFF
DNA: TGTGCCAGCAGCTTAACGGGAAGGGGCCGGACCACTGAAGCTTTCTTT

J: TRBJ2-3
size: NA
V: TRBV29-1
D: NA
CDR3: CSGETDTQYF
DNA: TGCAGCGGGGAGACAGATACGCAGTATTTT

J: TRBJ2-7
size: NA
V: TRBV4-2
D: TRBD2
CDR3: CASSRLSGGTSYEQYF
DNA: TGTGCCAGCAGCCGACTAAGCGGGGGGACCTCCTACGAGCAGTACTTC

J: TRBJ1-2
size: NA
V: TRBV19
D: NA
CDR3: CASSDRSRGLYGYTF
DNA: TGTGCCAGTAGTGATAGAAGCCGCGGGTTATATGGCTACACCTTC

J: TRBJ1-2
size: few
V: TRBV29-1
D: NA
CDR3: CSATRGNYGYTF
DNA: TGCAGCGCCACGAGAGGGAACTATGGCTACACCTTC

J: TRBJ2-4
size: few
V: TRBV6-1
D: NA
CDR3: CASSENRRNIQYF
DNA: TGTGCCAGCAGTGAAAACAGGAGGAACATTCAGTACTTC

J: TRBJ1-1
size: NA
V: TRBV2
D: TRBD1
CDR3: CASSADRGSEAFF
DNA: TGTGCCAGCAGCGCGGACAGGGGCTCTGAAGCTTTCTTT

J: TRBJ2-3
size: few
V: TRBV15
D: NA
CDR3: CATARTASNTDTQYF
DNA: TGTGCCACCGCCCGGACAGCCTCCAACACAGATACGCAGTATTTT

J: TRBJ2-1
size: NA
V: TRBV19
D: NA
CDR3: CASSAHRGSYNEQFF
DNA: TGTGCCAGTAGTGCCCACCGGGGGTCCTACAATGAGCAGTTCTTC

J: TRBJ2-5
size: NA
V: TRBV6-5
D: TRBD1
CDR3: CASSFTGGRQETQYF
DNA: TGTGCCAGCAGTTTTACAGGGGGCCGGCAAGAGACCCAGTACTTC

J: TRBJ1-6
size: NA
V: TRBV4-1
D: NA
CDR3: CASSQVARVDNSPLHF
DNA: TGCGCCAGCAGCCAGGTTGCCAGGGTTGATAATTCACCCCTCCACTTT

J: TRBJ2-1
size: few
V: TRBV2
D: NA
CDR3: CASSVTTARSYNEQFF
DNA: TGTGCCAGCAGTGTTACGACTGCACGCTCCTACAATGAGCAGTTCTTC

J: TRBJ2-7
size: NA
V: TRBV5-6
D: NA
CDR3: CASSAAASEQYF
DNA: TGTGCCAGCAGCGCCGCAGCCAGCGAGCAGTACTTC

J: TRBJ1-1
size: NA
V: TRBV12-3/TRBV12-4
D: NA
CDR3: CASSRTALNTEAFF
DNA: TGTGCCAGCAGTCGGACGGCGTTGAACACTGAAGCTTTCTTT

J: TRBJ2-3
size: NA
V: TRBV20-1
D: NA
CDR3: CSARDSAPGTDTQYF
DNA: TGCAGTGCTCGAGACTCGGCCCCTGGCACAGATACGCAGTATTTT

J: TRBJ1-2
size: NA
V: TRBV10-3
D: TRBD1
CDR3: CAISLTPGQGAVSYGYTF
DNA: TGTGCCATCAGCCTCACCCCGGGACAGGGGGCAGTTAGCTATGGCTACACCTTC

J: TRBJ1-1
size: few
V: TRBV12-5
D: NA
CDR3: CASGDGRGNTEAFF
DNA: TGTGCTAGTGGGGACGGGAGAGGAAACACTGAAGCTTTCTTT

J: TRBJ2-7
size: many
V: TRBV27
D: TRBD1
CDR3: CASSLRRTGPSSYEQYF
DNA: TGTGCCAGCAGTTTACGAAGGACAGGCCCCAGCTCCTACGAGCAGTACTTC

J: TRBJ1-1
size: NA
V: TRBV9
D: NA
CDR3: CASSAQGSTEAFF
DNA: TGTGCCAGCAGCGCCCAGGGGAGTACTGAAGCTTTCTTT

J: TRBJ2-1
size: few
V: TRBV6-5
D: NA
CDR3: CASSYPRSQYNEQFF
DNA: TGTGCCAGCAGTTACCCCCGGTCCCAATACAATGAGCAGTTCTTC

J: TRBJ2-7
size: NA
V: TRBV18
D: NA
CDR3: CASSPPSAGFSYEQYF
DNA: TGTGCCAGCTCACCACCATCGGCGGGTTTCTCCTACGAGCAGTACTTC

J: TRBJ2-1
size: NA
V: TRBV12-3/TRBV12-4
D: NA
CDR3: CASRPGSAFEQFF
DNA: TGTGCCAGCAGACCCGGTTCGGCGTTTGAGCAGTTCTTC

J: TRBJ1-2
size: NA
V: TRBV2
D: NA
CDR3: CASSLRVRDIYGYTF
DNA: TGTGCCAGCAGTCTTAGGGTCAGAGACATTTATGGCTACACCTTC

J: TRBJ1-2
size: NA
V: TRBV10-3
D: TRBD1
CDR3: CAISEPRQGIYGYTF
DNA: TGTGCCATCAGTGAGCCAAGACAGGGAATCTATGGCTACACCTTC

J: TRBJ1-4
size: NA
V: TRBV7-9
D: NA
CDR3: CASSLVDGGMGKLFF
DNA: TGTGCCAGCAGCTTAGTTGATGGAGGGATGGGTAAACTGTTTTTT

J: TRBJ2-7
size: few
V: TRBV11-2
D: TRBD2
CDR3: CASSLYMVGLAGSHEQYF
DNA: TGTGCCAGCAGCTTGTATATGGTTGGACTAGCGGGGTCCCACGAGCAGTACTTC

J: TRBJ2-1
size: NA
V: TRBV5-1
D: TRBD2
CDR3: CASSPEGRVEGFF
DNA: TGCGCCAGCAGCCCGGAGGGGAGGGTCGAAGGGTTCTTC

J: TRBJ2-1
size: few
V: TRBV6-6
D: NA
CDR3: CASSYIGNEQFF
DNA: TGTGCCAGCAGTTACATCGGGAATGAGCAGTTCTTC

J: TRBJ1-1
size: NA
V: TRBV3-1
D: NA
CDR3: CASSQGATATNTEAFF
DNA: TGTGCCAGCAGCCAAGGGGCAACAGCCACGAACACTGAAGCTTTCTTT

J: TRBJ2-7
size: NA
V: TRBV15
D: NA
CDR3: CATSRGSITTLEQQYF
DNA: TGTGCCACCAGCAGAGGATCGATAACAACCCTGGAACAGCAGTACTTC

J: TRBJ1-1
size: many
V: TRBV6-2/TRBV6-3
D: TRBD1
CDR3: CASSNDREVNTEAFF
DNA: TGTGCCAGCAGTAACGACAGGGAGGTTAACACTGAAGCTTTCTTT

J: TRBJ2-2
size: NA
V: TRBV5-1
D: NA
CDR3: CASSFWGMDTGELFF
DNA: TGCGCCAGCAGCTTTTGGGGGATGGACACCGGGGAGCTGTTTTTT

J: TRBJ1-1
size: few
V: TRBV4-3
D: NA
CDR3: CASSQDEGNSEAFF
DNA: TGCGCCAGCAGCCAAGATGAGGGGAATTCTGAAGCTTTCTTT

J: TRBJ2-2
size: NA
V: TRBV4-2
D: TRBD2
CDR3: CASSQGLAGGQNTGELFF
DNA: TGTGCCAGCAGCCAGGGACTAGCGGGGGGTCAGAACACCGGGGAGCTGTTTTTT

J: TRBJ2-5
size: few
V: TRBV2
D: NA
CDR3: CASTPRPQETQYF
DNA: TGTGCCAGCACCCCTAGGCCTCAAGAGACCCAGTACTTC

J: TRBJ2-2
size: few
V: TRBV4-1
D: NA
CDR3: CASSQDMGPYTPGELFF
DNA: TGCGCCAGCAGCCAAGATATGGGACCTTATACCCCCGGGGAGCTGTTTTTT

J: TRBJ2-4
size: few
V: TRBV12-3/TRBV12-4
D: TRBD1
CDR3: CASSSGGAKKNIQYF
DNA: TGTGCCAGCAGTTCAGGGGGCGCGAAGAAAAACATTCAGTACTTC

J: TRBJ2-3
size: NA
V: TRBV25-1
D: NA
CDR3: CASSDVGRTNTQYF
DNA: TGTGCCAGCAGTGATGTTGGCCGCACAAATACGCAGTATTTT